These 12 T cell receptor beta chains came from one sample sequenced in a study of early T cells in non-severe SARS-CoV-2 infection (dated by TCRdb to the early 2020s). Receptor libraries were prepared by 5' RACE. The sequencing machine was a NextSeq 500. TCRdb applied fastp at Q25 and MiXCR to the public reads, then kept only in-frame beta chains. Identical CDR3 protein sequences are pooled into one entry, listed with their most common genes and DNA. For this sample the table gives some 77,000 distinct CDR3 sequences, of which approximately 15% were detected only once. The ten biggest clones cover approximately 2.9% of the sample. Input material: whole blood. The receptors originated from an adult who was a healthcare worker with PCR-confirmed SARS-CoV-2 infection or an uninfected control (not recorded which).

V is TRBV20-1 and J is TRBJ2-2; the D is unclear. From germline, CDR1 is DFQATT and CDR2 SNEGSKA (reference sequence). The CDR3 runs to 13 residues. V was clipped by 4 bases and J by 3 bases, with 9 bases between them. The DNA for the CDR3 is TGCAGTGCTATAATAGGGCACACCGGGGAGCTGTTTTTT. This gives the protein CSAIIGHTGELFF.

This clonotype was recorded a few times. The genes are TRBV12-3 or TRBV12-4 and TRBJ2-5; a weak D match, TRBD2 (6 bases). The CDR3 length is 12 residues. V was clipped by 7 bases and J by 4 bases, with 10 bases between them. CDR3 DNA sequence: TGTGCCAGCAAGAGACTAGGAGAGACCCAGTACTTC. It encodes CASKRLGETQYF.

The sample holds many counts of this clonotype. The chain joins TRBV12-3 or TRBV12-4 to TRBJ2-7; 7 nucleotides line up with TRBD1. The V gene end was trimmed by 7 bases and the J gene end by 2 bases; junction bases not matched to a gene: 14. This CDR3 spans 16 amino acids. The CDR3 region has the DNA TGTGCCAGCAATCTTCTAGGAGACAGGGCAACCTACGAGCAGTACTTC. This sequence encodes CASNLLGDRATYEQYF.

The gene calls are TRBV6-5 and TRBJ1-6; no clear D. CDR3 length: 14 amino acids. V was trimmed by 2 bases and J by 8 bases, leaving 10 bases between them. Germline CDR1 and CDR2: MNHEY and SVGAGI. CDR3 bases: TGTGCCAGCAGTTACAGGGTCGGGGATTCACCCCTCCACTTT. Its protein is CASSYRVGDSPLHF.

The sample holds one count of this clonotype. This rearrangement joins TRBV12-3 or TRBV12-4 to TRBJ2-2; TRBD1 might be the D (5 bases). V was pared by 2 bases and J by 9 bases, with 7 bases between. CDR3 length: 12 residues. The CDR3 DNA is TGTGCCAGCAGTTTACAGGGTCGGGAGCTGTTTTTT. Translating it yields CASSLQGRELFF.

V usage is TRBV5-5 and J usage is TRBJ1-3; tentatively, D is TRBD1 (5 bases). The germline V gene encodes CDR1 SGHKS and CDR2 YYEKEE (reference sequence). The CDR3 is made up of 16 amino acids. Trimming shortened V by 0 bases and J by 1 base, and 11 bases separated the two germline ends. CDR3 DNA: TGTGCCAGCAGCTTGGTTGGCAGGGTGTCTGGAAACACCATATATTTT. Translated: CASSLVGRVSGNTIYF.

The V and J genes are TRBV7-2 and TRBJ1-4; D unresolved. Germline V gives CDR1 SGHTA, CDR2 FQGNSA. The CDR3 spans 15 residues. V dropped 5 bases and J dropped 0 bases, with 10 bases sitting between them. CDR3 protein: CASSARATTNEKLFF. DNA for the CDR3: TGTGCCAGCAGCGCGCGGGCTACAACTAATGAAAAACTGTTTTTT.

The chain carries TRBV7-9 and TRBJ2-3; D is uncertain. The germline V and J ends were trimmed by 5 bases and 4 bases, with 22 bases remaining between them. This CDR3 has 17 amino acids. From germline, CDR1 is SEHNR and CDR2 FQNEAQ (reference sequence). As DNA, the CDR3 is TGTGCCAGCAGCCCTCCCCCTCGAGACGACCGTGCAGATACGCAGTATTTT. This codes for CASSPPPRDDRADTQYF.

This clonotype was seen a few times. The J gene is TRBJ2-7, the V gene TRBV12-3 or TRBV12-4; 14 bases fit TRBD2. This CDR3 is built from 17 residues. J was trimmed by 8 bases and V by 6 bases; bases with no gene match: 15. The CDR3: CASRPGTSGGYTFKQYF. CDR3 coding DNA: TGTGCCAGCAGGCCCGGGACTAGCGGGGGATATACGTTTAAGCAGTACTTC.

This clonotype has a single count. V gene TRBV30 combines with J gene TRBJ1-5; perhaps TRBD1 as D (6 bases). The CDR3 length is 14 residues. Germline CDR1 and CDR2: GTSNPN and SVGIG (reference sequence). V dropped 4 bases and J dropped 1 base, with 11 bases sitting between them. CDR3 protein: CAWNPTGSNQPQHF. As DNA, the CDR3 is TGTGCCTGGAATCCAACAGGGAGCAATCAGCCCCAGCATTTT.

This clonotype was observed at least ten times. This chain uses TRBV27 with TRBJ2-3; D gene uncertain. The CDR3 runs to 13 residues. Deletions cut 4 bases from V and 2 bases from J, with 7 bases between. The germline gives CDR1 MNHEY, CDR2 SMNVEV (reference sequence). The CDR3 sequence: CASSYAITDTQYF. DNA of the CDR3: TGTGCCAGCAGTTACGCTATCACAGATACGCAGTATTTT.

The CDR3 coding sequence is TGTGCCAGCAGCAAGCGGGACTACGAGCAGTACTTC. This codes for CASSKRDYEQYF. The chain is built from TRBV28 and TRBJ2-7; 7 nucleotides line up with TRBD2. The junction had 2 bases not matched to a gene; V was cut back by 6 bases and J by 3 bases. CDR1 and CDR2 (germline): MDHEN, SYDVKM. CDR3 length: 12 residues.